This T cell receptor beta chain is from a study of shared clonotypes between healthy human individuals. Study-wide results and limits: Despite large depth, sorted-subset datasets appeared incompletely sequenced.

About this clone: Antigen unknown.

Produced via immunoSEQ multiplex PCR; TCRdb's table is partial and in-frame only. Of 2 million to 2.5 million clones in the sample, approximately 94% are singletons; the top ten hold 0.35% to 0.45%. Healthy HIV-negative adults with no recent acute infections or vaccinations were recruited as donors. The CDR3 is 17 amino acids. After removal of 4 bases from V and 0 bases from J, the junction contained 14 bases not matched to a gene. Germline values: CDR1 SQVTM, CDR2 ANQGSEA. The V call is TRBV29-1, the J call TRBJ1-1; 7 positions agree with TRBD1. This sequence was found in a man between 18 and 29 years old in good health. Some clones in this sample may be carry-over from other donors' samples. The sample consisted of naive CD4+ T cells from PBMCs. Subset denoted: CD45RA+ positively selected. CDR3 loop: CSVGRPGGSYVNTEAFF. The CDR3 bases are TGCAGCGTTGGTCGGCCAGGGGGATCCTATGTGAACACTGAAGCTTTCTTT.